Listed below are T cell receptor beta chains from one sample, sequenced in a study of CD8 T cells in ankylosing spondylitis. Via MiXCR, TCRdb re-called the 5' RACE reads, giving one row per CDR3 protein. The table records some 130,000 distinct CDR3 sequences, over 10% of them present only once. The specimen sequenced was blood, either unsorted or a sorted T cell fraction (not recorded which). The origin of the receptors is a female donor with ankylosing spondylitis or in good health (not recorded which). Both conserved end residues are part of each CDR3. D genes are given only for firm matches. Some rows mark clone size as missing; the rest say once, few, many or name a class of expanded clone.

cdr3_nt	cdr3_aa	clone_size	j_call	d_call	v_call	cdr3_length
TGTGCCACCGGCGGGGGTGCGGGAGAGTCCTACGAGCAGTACTTC	CATGGGAGESYEQYF	few	TRBJ2-7	TRBD2	TRBV24-1	15
TGTGCCAGCTCGACAGTACCACCTGGGGAGCTGTTTTTT	CASSTVPPGELFF	many	TRBJ2-2	-	TRBV9	13
TGCAGTGCTAGAGGTCACGGGGACACTGAAGCTTTCTTT	CSARGHGDTEAFF	-	TRBJ1-1	-	TRBV20-1	13
TGCAGTGCTAGACTGGCTAGCCACGATACGCAGTATTTT	CSARLASHDTQYF	many	TRBJ2-3	-	TRBV20-1	13
TGTGCCAGCGGTGCTCCGGACTATGGCTACACCTTC	CASGAPDYGYTF	many	TRBJ1-2	-	TRBV7-3	12
TGTGCCAGTAGGGCCCGGGGCGATAATCAGCCCCAGCATTTT	CASRARGDNQPQHF	many	TRBJ1-5	-	TRBV19	14
TGTGCCAGCAGCTTAGGTGGATGGAATGAGCAGTTCTTC	CASSLGGWNEQFF	many	TRBJ2-1	-	TRBV11-2	13
TGTGCCAGCAGCTCCCGGGGTCTCCGACGGAACATTCAGTACTTC	CASSSRGLRRNIQYF	many	TRBJ2-4	-	TRBV5-6	15
TGCGCCAGCAGCTTGATGCTAGCGGGAGGCCGGGAGACCCAGTACTTC	CASSLMLAGGRETQYF	-	TRBJ2-5	TRBD2	TRBV5-1	16
TGCGCCAGCAGCTTGGGACAGCCCATCTATGGCTACACCTTC	CASSLGQPIYGYTF	many	TRBJ1-2	-	TRBV5-1	14
TGCGCCAGCAGCTCTGGACTAGCGGGGTTACTAGAAAATGAGCAGTTCTTC	CASSSGLAGLLENEQFF	many	TRBJ2-1	TRBD2	TRBV5-1	17
TGCGCCAGCAGCTTGGACAGGAGAGGGGAGCTGTTTTTT	CASSLDRRGELFF	many	TRBJ2-2	-	TRBV5-1	13
TGCAGTGCGGCAACTAGCAGGGTTGGGGAGCAGTACTTC	CSAATSRVGEQYF	many	TRBJ2-7	-	TRBV20-1	13
TGTGCCAGCAGCCCCACGACAGGGGGCCTTGAGACCCAGTACTTC	CASSPTTGGLETQYF	-	TRBJ2-5	TRBD1	TRBV5-6	15
TGCGCCAGCAGCTTGGAGGGCAGGACGGGGACTGAAGCTTTCTTT	CASSLEGRTGTEAFF	many	TRBJ1-1	-	TRBV5-1	15
TGTGCCAGCAGCCATAGTAGCTCCTACGAGCAGTACTTC	CASSHSSSYEQYF	many	TRBJ2-7	-	TRBV7-9	13
TGCAGCGTTAGGGGGGGTGATGGTTCACCCCTCCACTTT	CSVRGGDGSPLHF	many	TRBJ1-6	-	TRBV29-1	13
TGTGCCAGCAGTTTTCGACAGGGTAATCAGCCCCAGCATTTT	CASSFRQGNQPQHF	many	TRBJ1-5	TRBD1	TRBV28	14
TGCGCCAGCAGCTACCTAGACTCCCTGCGCGACGAGCAGTACTTC	CASSYLDSLRDEQYF	many	TRBJ2-7	-	TRBV5-1	15
TGTGCCAGCAGTTACTCGATCAACCTTGGAAACACCATATATTTT	CASSYSINLGNTIYF	few	TRBJ1-3	-	TRBV6-5	15
TGTGCCAGCAGTTACAGAACCGTCTCTGGGGCCAACGTCCTGACTTTC	CASSYRTVSGANVLTF	many	TRBJ2-6	-	TRBV6-5	16
TGCAGTGCTAGCCCCGGGACCGAGGCAGATACGCAGTATTTT	CSASPGTEADTQYF	many	TRBJ2-3	-	TRBV20-1	14
TGCAGTGCTATTCGTAGCGGAAACTCCTACGAGCAGTACTTC	CSAIRSGNSYEQYF	many	TRBJ2-7	-	TRBV20-1	14
TGTGCCAGCAGTTTATGGGAGACGGACTACGAGCAGTACTTC	CASSLWETDYEQYF	many	TRBJ2-7	-	TRBV12-3/TRBV12-4	14
TGTGCCAGCAGTTTGGGACAGGGGGTCAATCAGCCCCAGCATTTT	CASSLGQGVNQPQHF	-	TRBJ1-5	TRBD1	TRBV6-5	15
TGTGCCAGCAGCTTAGCGGGGACAGGATACACCGGGGAGCTGTTTTTT	CASSLAGTGYTGELFF	many	TRBJ2-2	TRBD1	TRBV7-8	16
TGTGCCTGGAGTGGACTAGCGGGAGGCCACTACAATGAGCAGTTCTTC	CAWSGLAGGHYNEQFF	many	TRBJ2-1	TRBD2	TRBV30	16
TGTGCCAGCAGCCAAGAGGAGCAGCCCCAGCATTTT	CASSQEEQPQHF	many	TRBJ1-5	-	TRBV4-2	12
TGTGCCAGCAGCCTTACATCTAACTATGGCTACACCTTC	CASSLTSNYGYTF	many	TRBJ1-2	-	TRBV12-3/TRBV12-4	13
TGCGCCAGCAGCTTGGACACAGGGAATGAAAAACTGTTTTTT	CASSLDTGNEKLFF	many	TRBJ1-4	-	TRBV5-1	14
TGTGCCAGCAGCTTATCCGGGACAGGGGGATATGGCTACACCTTC	CASSLSGTGGYGYTF	few	TRBJ1-2	TRBD1	TRBV7-8	15
TGTGCCAGCAGCTCCGTGCAGGGGGCCTCCCAAGAACCCAATGAAAAACTGTTTTTT	CASSSVQGASQEPNEKLFF	many	TRBJ1-4	TRBD1	TRBV12-3/TRBV12-4	19
TGTGCCAGCAGTTTTATCCATGAGACCCAGTACTTC	CASSFIHETQYF	many	TRBJ2-5	-	TRBV28	12
TGTGCCAGCAGTCAACGACAGCGGGAGGGCCTAGGAGGAGATACGCAGTATTTT	CASSQRQREGLGGDTQYF	many	TRBJ2-3	TRBD2	TRBV11-1	18
TGCAGTGCTAGGCCTGGAGGGACCCAGTACTTC	CSARPGGTQYF	many	TRBJ2-5	-	TRBV20-1	11
TGTGCCAGCTCACCACCCCAGGGGACCTACGAGCAGTACTTC	CASSPPQGTYEQYF	many	TRBJ2-7	-	TRBV18	14
TGTGCCAGCAGCTTGGCCCTTGCGACTAGCGGTACCGATACGCAGTATTTT	CASSLALATSGTDTQYF	few	TRBJ2-3	TRBD2	TRBV5-6	17
TGTGCCAGCATCACCGGGACAGTTCAGAGCTATGGCTACACCTTC	CASITGTVQSYGYTF	few	TRBJ1-2	TRBD1	TRBV2	15
TGTGCCAGCAGTTTATGGCAGGGGACCTCCTACGAGCAGTACTTC	CASSLWQGTSYEQYF	-	TRBJ2-7	-	TRBV28	15
TGTGCCAGCAGCTTAATCCCGGGACACAGGAATGAGCAGTTCTTC	CASSLIPGHRNEQFF	-	TRBJ2-1	-	TRBV7-3	15
TGTGCCAGCAGTGACCCCAGGGGAGCTTCACCCCTCCACTTT	CASSDPRGASPLHF	many	TRBJ1-6	-	TRBV6-4	14
TGCAGCGTTTGCGACAGGAGCTCCTACGAGCAGTACTTC	CSVCDRSSYEQYF	many	TRBJ2-7	-	TRBV29-1	13
TGTGCCAGCTCAGGGACGGTCTCCTACGAGCAGTACTTC	CASSGTVSYEQYF	many	TRBJ2-7	-	TRBV18	13
TGTGCCAGCTCATTAATACGCCAAGAGACCCAGTACTTC	CASSLIRQETQYF	many	TRBJ2-5	-	TRBV18	13
TGTGCCAGCAGTTACCGGACAGGGGAAGACTACGAGCAGTACTTC	CASSYRTGEDYEQYF	many	TRBJ2-7	TRBD1	TRBV6-6	15
TGTGCCAGCAGCGCCTCGGGGACAAATGAGCAGTTCTTC	CASSASGTNEQFF	many	TRBJ2-1	-	TRBV7-8	13
TGCAGTGCTCCCACCGGGACAGTCGGCTACGAGCAGTACTTC	CSAPTGTVGYEQYF	many	TRBJ2-7	TRBD1	TRBV20-1	14
TGTGCCAGCAGCTTAGCCGTGGGGTGGGGCACAGATACGCAGTATTTT	CASSLAVGWGTDTQYF	-	TRBJ2-3	-	TRBV7-6	16
TGTGCCAGCAGCTATCTGGGACTAGCGGGGGGGCCCTTTTACAATGAGCAGTTCTTC	CASSYLGLAGGPFYNEQFF	many	TRBJ2-1	TRBD2	TRBV11-2	19
TGCGCCAGCAGCTCGGTGGCTAGCGGGAACGATGCAGATACGCAGTATTTT	CASSSVASGNDADTQYF	-	TRBJ2-3	TRBD2	TRBV5-1	17
TGCAGTGCCCTAGCGGGGATCCAAGAGACCCAGTACTTC	CSALAGIQETQYF	many	TRBJ2-5	TRBD2	TRBV20-1	13
TGTGCCACCAGTTTGGACAGGGGCAATCAGCCCCAGCATTTT	CATSLDRGNQPQHF	many	TRBJ1-5	TRBD1	TRBV15	14
TGTGCCAGCAGCCAATATTTCGACTCTGACAATGAGCAGTTCTTC	CASSQYFDSDNEQFF	few	TRBJ2-1	-	TRBV3-1	15
TGTGCCATCAGTGCAGGAACCGACCCCCACAACACCGGGGAGCTGTTTTTT	CAISAGTDPHNTGELFF	many	TRBJ2-2	-	TRBV10-3	17
TGTGCCAGCAGCCCCGGGACTAGTGGATACAATGAGCAGTTCTTC	CASSPGTSGYNEQFF	many	TRBJ2-1	TRBD2	TRBV7-9	15
TGCGCCAGCAGCTTCGGGCATGAACTTCTCGAGCAGTACTTC	CASSFGHELLEQYF	many	TRBJ2-7	-	TRBV5-1	14